These 23 T cell receptor beta chains were all obtained from the same sample, sequenced in a study of blood T cell repertoires in COVID-19. Sequenced by immunoSEQ multiplex PCR; TCRdb stores in-frame clones only, minus some. The data hold almost 70,000 clones, with under 85% observed a single time. Material for sequencing was peripheral blood. The receptors derive from a man aged 55-75 years with acute or convalescent COVID-19.

This chain connects TRBV7-3 to TRBJ2-2, with D possibly matching TRBD1 (6 bases). CDR3 length: 18 amino acids. V was shortened by 2 bases and J by 1 base, with 17 bases between the two germline ends. Germline CDR1 and CDR2: SGHTA and FQGTGA. CDR3 loop: CASSLYPPRGLNTGELFF. Written as DNA, the CDR3 is TGTGCCAGCAGCTTATACCCCCCTAGGGGGTTGAACACCGGGGAGCTGTTTTTT.

The CDR3 DNA is TGTGCCATCAGTGACACTTCGAACACCGGGGAGCTGTTTTTT. Its protein is CAISDTSNTGELFF. The chain has TRBV10-3 and TRBJ2-2; D is uncertain. Per germline, CDR1 ENHRY and CDR2 SYGVKD. CDR3 length: 14 residues. The V and J ends lost 3 bases and 0 bases respectively, with 5 bases between them.

The chain carries TRBV18 and TRBJ1-4; a possible D gene is TRBD1 (6 bases). The V gene lost 3 bases and the J gene lost 0 bases, with 14 bases spanning the gap. The germline V gene has CDR1 KGHSH and CDR2 LQKENI. This CDR3 contains 17 residues. The CDR3 loop is CASSPRTATATNEKLFF. CDR3 DNA: TGTGCCAGCTCACCGAGGACAGCGACTGCAACTAATGAAAAACTGTTTTTT.

The chain employs TRBV3-1 (or the pseudogene TRBV3-2) and TRBJ2-3; 7 positions match TRBD2. Trimming at V came to 5 bases and at J to 2 bases, leaving 1 base not matched to a gene. Germline lookup yields CDR1 LGHDT and CDR2 YNNKEL (reference sequence). The CDR3 runs 13 residues. The CDR3 DNA sequence: TGTGCCAGCAGCTGGGACTACACAGATACGCAGTATTTT. Residues: CASSWDYTDTQYF.

The chain has TRBV5-4 and TRBJ2-1, with D tentatively TRBD1 (5 bases). The CDR3 is 16 amino acids. Germline V gene lookup returns CDR1 SGHNT and CDR2 YYREEE (reference sequence). V was clipped by 2 bases and J by 0 bases, with 12 bases between them. The CDR3 nucleotides read TGTGCCAGCAGCTTTGCGCACAGGATCTCCTACAATGAGCAGTTCTTC. Its translation is CASSFAHRISYNEQFF.

This sequence joins TRBV6-5 and TRBJ1-2; D perhaps matches TRBD1 (5 bases). Germline V lookup: CDR1 MNHEY, CDR2 SVGAGI. The CDR3 sequence is 14 residues long. Trimming removed 5 bases from V and 2 bases from J, with 12 bases in between. The CDR3 DNA reads TGTGCCAGCAGTCAAACAGGAACCAACTATGGCTACACCTTC. This codes for CASSQTGTNYGYTF.

The chain links TRBV7-9 to TRBJ1-2; 10 nucleotides align to TRBD1. The CDR3 loop spans 14 amino acids. The germline CDR1 and CDR2 sequences are SEHNR and FQNEAQ (reference sequence). The V gene end was trimmed by 3 bases and the J gene end by 3 bases; junction bases not matched to a gene: 1. CDR3 nucleotide sequence: TGTGCCAGCAGCTTCGGACAGGGGGACTATGGCTACACCTTC. As protein: CASSFGQGDYGYTF.

The chain couples TRBV2 to TRBJ1-5, with TRBD1 identical over 7 bases. Germline V gene lookup returns CDR1 SNHLY and CDR2 FYNNEI. This CDR3 is 13 amino acids long. V shed 4 bases, J shed 5 bases, and the junction held 2 bases outside the gene matches. In DNA form, the CDR3 reads TGTGCCAGCAGTGGACAGGGTTATCAGCCCCAGCATTTT. Amino acid sequence: CASSGQGYQPQHF.

The chain uses TRBV6-5 and TRBJ1-2, with D unclear. Germline CDR1 reads MNHEY; CDR2 reads SVGAGI. This CDR3 has 13 amino acids. V gave up 6 bases and J gave up 6 bases, with 14 bases separating them. The CDR3 nucleotides read TGTGCCAGCAGGAGGGATATGGCGGATGGCTACACCTTC. Its protein is CASRRDMADGYTF.

The V and J genes are TRBV19 and TRBJ1-5, with unresolved D. V was pared by 8 bases and J by 5 bases, with 13 bases between. Germline CDR1 is LNHDA and CDR2 is SQIVND (reference sequence). The CDR3 is 13 residues long. CDR3 in DNA: TGTGCCAGTGCGGAGGTACGCGATCAGCCCCAGCATTTT. Its translation: CASAEVRDQPQHF.

V gene TRBV6-5 combines with J gene TRBJ1-5, with 7 bases that match TRBD1. The germline V gene encodes CDR1 MNHEY and CDR2 SVGAGI. The CDR3 covers 15 residues. With 6 bases clipped from V and 0 bases from J, the junction kept 5 bases outside the gene matches. CDR3: CASRRTGDSNQPQHF. The CDR3 region has the DNA TGTGCCAGCAGGCGGACAGGAGATAGCAATCAGCCCCAGCATTTT.

This clone turned up a few times. J is TRBJ1-1 and V is TRBV4-1; 8 bases are shared with TRBD1. CDR3 length: 16 residues. Germline CDR1 MGHRA, CDR2 YSYEKL. With 1 base clipped from V and 2 bases from J, the junction kept 6 bases outside the gene matches. The CDR3 reads CASSQGYRGINTEAFF. In nucleotides, the CDR3 is TGCGCCAGCAGCCAAGGCTACAGGGGGATTAACACTGAAGCTTTCTTT.

This clone was found a few times. The chain has TRBV9 and TRBJ1-2; perhaps TRBD1 as D (5 bases). Germline CDR1 reads SGDLS; CDR2 reads YYNGEE. The CDR3 extends over 14 amino acids. Deletions cut 0 bases from V and 7 bases from J, with 13 bases between. In nucleotides, the CDR3 is TGTGCCAGCAGCGTAGGTGGCAGGGAATTTGGCTACACCTTC. Protein product: CASSVGGREFGYTF.

The CDR3 DNA is TGTGCCAGCAGCTTTCAGTACTCTGGGGCCAACGTCCTGACTTTC. Translated, it gives CASSFQYSGANVLTF. This chain links TRBV11-3 with TRBJ2-6; no reliable D call. The CDR3 spans 15 residues. V shed 3 bases and J shed 0 bases, with 6 bases lying between them. Germline V lookup: CDR1 SGHNT, CDR2 YENEEA.

The rearrangement uses TRBV7-8 and TRBJ1-4; D may be TRBD1 (6 bases). The CDR3 totals 15 residues. V dropped 5 bases and J dropped 5 bases, with 15 bases sitting between them. Germline CDR1 reads SGHVS; CDR2 reads FQNEAQ. CDR3 bases: TGTGCCAGCAGCGCCGAGGACAGCTTGAATGAAAAACTGTTTTTT. Encoded protein: CASSAEDSLNEKLFF.

This chain joins TRBV7-2 and TRBJ2-3; 13 bases agree with TRBD2. V dropped 1 base and J dropped 0; count of bases not matched to a gene: 4. Germline CDR1 is SGHTA and CDR2 is FQGNSA. This CDR3 region has 18 residues. In DNA, the CDR3 is TGTGCCAGCAGCTTAGTGGGACTAGCGGGGCCAAGCACAGATACGCAGTATTTT. Translated, it gives CASSLVGLAGPSTDTQYF.

The J gene is TRBJ1-2, the V gene TRBV12-3 or TRBV12-4, with D possibly being TRBD1 (6 bases). CDR3 length: 13 amino acids. Trimming took 5 bases from V and 4 from J, leaving 11 bases between them. This CDR3 is CASSPGTTYGYTF. As DNA, the CDR3 is TGTGCCAGCAGTCCCGGGACAACCTATGGCTACACCTTC.

This clone was counted only a few times. The gene calls are TRBV19 and TRBJ2-2; TRBD1 matches at 8 bases. V shed 2 bases and J 5 bases; nucleotides not matched to a gene: 1. The CDR3 runs to 14 residues. The germline gives CDR1 LNHDA, CDR2 SQIVND (reference sequence). CDR3 nucleotide sequence: TGTGCCAGTAGTATAACAGGGGGAACCGGGGAGCTGTTTTTT. This sequence encodes CASSITGGTGELFF.

The rearrangement uses TRBV19 and TRBJ2-7; 9 bases map to TRBD1. Unmatched junction bases numbered 8, after V lost 6 bases and J lost 5 bases. This CDR3 is 14 amino acids long. In germline, CDR1 is LNHDA, CDR2 SQIVND (reference sequence). The CDR3 region has the DNA TGTGCCAGTAGCTCGACAGGGGGGCACCACGAGCAGTACTTC. As protein: CASSSTGGHHEQYF. The full variable domain, in which reference TRBV19 and TRBJ2-7 provide the parts outside the CDR3, is DGGITQSPKYLFRKEGQNVTLSCEQNLNHDAMYWYRQDPGQGLRLIYYSQIVNDFQKGDIAEGYSVSREKKESFPLTVTSAQKNPTAFYLCASSSTGGHHEQYFGPGTRLTVT.

The gene calls are TRBV4-1 and TRBJ2-1; possibly TRBD1 for D (5 bases). V shed 0 bases and J shed 3 bases, with 12 bases lying between them. CDR3 length: 16 amino acids. Per germline, CDR1 MGHRA and CDR2 YSYEKL. The CDR3 sequence is CASSQESTGVYNEQFF. The CDR3 DNA is TGCGCCAGCAGCCAAGAAAGTACAGGTGTCTACAATGAGCAGTTCTTC.

The chain combines TRBV18 with TRBJ2-7; 7 nucleotides line up with TRBD1. V trimming: 2 bases; J trimming: 6 bases; junction bases outside the gene matches: 4. Per the germline V gene, CDR1 is KGHSH and CDR2 is LQKENI. This CDR3 contains 13 residues. The CDR3 loop is CASSPLGGSEQYF. CDR3 coding DNA: TGTGCCAGCTCACCATTAGGGGGCAGCGAGCAGTACTTC.

This chain connects TRBV12-3 or TRBV12-4 to TRBJ1-6; no clear D. The V end lost 7 bases, the J end lost 10 bases, and 14 bases lay between the germline ends. The CDR3 sequence is 13 residues long. The CDR3 sequence: CASIKGAGSPLHF. The CDR3 coding sequence is TGTGCCAGCATTAAGGGAGCCGGGTCACCCCTCCACTTT.

For this clone: Different DNA sequences within this sample yield the same CDR3. V usage is TRBV19 and J usage is TRBJ2-3; TRBD2 is a possible D gene (5 bases). The V gene lost 3 bases and the J gene lost 1 base, with 11 bases spanning the gap. Germline loops: CDR1 LNHDA, CDR2 SQIVND (reference sequence). The CDR3 has 15 amino acids. The CDR3 reads CASSIGGGGTDTQYF. For the CDR3, the DNA is TGTGCCAGTAGTATCGGCGGAGGAGGCACAGATACGCAGTATTTT.